Listed below are T cell receptor beta chains from one sample, sequenced in a study of blood T cells in healthy people across ages. Using its own MiXCR run on the 5' RACE reads, TCRdb lists one record per CDR3 protein. The repertoire holds about 590,000 distinct CDR3 sequences, with 25% to 35% as singletons. The sample taken for sequencing was blood. These receptors were obtained from a woman aged 80 or older in good health. CDR3s leave out the opening cysteine and the closing phenylalanine or tryptophan. Some rows mark clone size as missing; the rest say once, few, many or name a class of expanded clone.

j_gene: TRBJ2-7
v_gene: TRBV27
abundance: many
CDR3aa: ASSQILPFYEQY

j_gene: TRBJ1-6
v_gene: TRBV20-1
abundance: few
CDR3aa: SAILERNSPLH

j_gene: TRBJ2-1
v_gene: TRBV7-2
abundance: .
CDR3aa: AISLGSSYNERF

j_gene: TRBJ2-5
v_gene: TRBV5-6
abundance: .
CDR3aa: ASSPHLNAGETQY

j_gene: TRBJ1-1
v_gene: TRBV6-5
abundance: .
CDR3aa: ASSPDRGGLSTEAF

j_gene: TRBJ2-3
v_gene: TRBV12-3/TRBV12-4
abundance: .
CDR3aa: ASSLGFSGADTQY

j_gene: TRBJ1-1
v_gene: TRBV30
abundance: once
CDR3aa: AWISRAGCMNTEAF

j_gene: TRBJ2-2
v_gene: TRBV7-2
abundance: .
CDR3aa: ASSHMRNDWGVRTGELF

j_gene: .
v_gene: TRBV29-1
abundance: .
CDR3aa: SVRTGDFYEQY

j_gene: TRBJ1-5
v_gene: TRBV20-1
abundance: .
CDR3aa: SASNRGGNQPQH

j_gene: TRBJ1-6
v_gene: TRBV2
abundance: few
CDR3aa: ASTPRISPLH

j_gene: TRBJ2-7
v_gene: TRBV15
abundance: many
CDR3aa: ATSLLGEQY

j_gene: TRBJ2-2
v_gene: TRBV18
abundance: .
CDR3aa: ASSPRFEELF

j_gene: TRBJ2-3
v_gene: TRBV6-2/TRBV6-3
abundance: many
CDR3aa: ASSYSLGTGFTDTQY

j_gene: TRBJ2-1
v_gene: TRBV5-4
abundance: few
CDR3aa: ASSLVIVGTPTNEQF

j_gene: TRBJ1-6
v_gene: TRBV5-5
abundance: .
CDR3aa: ASSLVIGGQGNSPLH

j_gene: TRBJ1-2
v_gene: TRBV6-2/TRBV6-3
abundance: few
CDR3aa: ATWRVGDYGYT

j_gene: TRBJ2-3
v_gene: TRBV4-3
abundance: .
CDR3aa: ASSQEPLSGDTQY

j_gene: TRBJ2-7
v_gene: TRBV5-1
abundance: many
CDR3aa: ASSPGTTPAGQY

j_gene: TRBJ2-7
v_gene: TRBV7-2
abundance: many
CDR3aa: ASSLNRGLSYEQY

j_gene: TRBJ1-1
v_gene: TRBV7-8
abundance: .
CDR3aa: ASSLASGAGGTEAF

j_gene: TRBJ1-1
v_gene: TRBV5-1
abundance: many
CDR3aa: ASSPTTGNTEAF

j_gene: TRBJ2-7
v_gene: TRBV4-2
abundance: few
CDR3aa: ASSQDLTGLSYEQY

j_gene: TRBJ1-5
v_gene: TRBV6-1
abundance: few
CDR3aa: ASRRTADSNQPQH

j_gene: TRBJ1-4
v_gene: TRBV7-9
abundance: .
CDR3aa: ASTLGVSNEKLF

j_gene: TRBJ1-4
v_gene: TRBV5-6
abundance: .
CDR3aa: ASSWGGVAKLF

j_gene: TRBJ2-5
v_gene: TRBV28
abundance: many
CDR3aa: ASSTGGPETQY

j_gene: TRBJ2-7
v_gene: TRBV3-1
abundance: .
CDR3aa: TSSRGELETQC

j_gene: TRBJ2-7
v_gene: TRBV6-1
abundance: many
CDR3aa: ASRAGGQGFQVGYEQY

j_gene: TRBJ2-7
v_gene: TRBV6-4
abundance: .
CDR3aa: ASRESGLYYEQY

j_gene: TRBJ2-5
v_gene: TRBV7-8
abundance: many
CDR3aa: ASSLGRTQETQY

j_gene: TRBJ2-4
v_gene: TRBV7-2
abundance: few
CDR3aa: ASSLDPLGLAGEKNIQY

j_gene: TRBJ2-3
v_gene: TRBV29-1
abundance: .
CDR3aa: SVPGGAGFTDTQY

j_gene: TRBJ2-2
v_gene: TRBV7-8
abundance: .
CDR3aa: ASNKDRVAGELF

j_gene: TRBJ2-3
v_gene: TRBV20-1
abundance: once
CDR3aa: SAPWTADSTDTQY

j_gene: TRBJ2-5
v_gene: TRBV5-1
abundance: many
CDR3aa: ASSLTGSQETQY

j_gene: TRBJ2-1
v_gene: TRBV9
abundance: many
CDR3aa: ASSFEGQIYNEQF

j_gene: TRBJ2-1
v_gene: TRBV20-1
abundance: many
CDR3aa: SARTGKGLNEQF

j_gene: TRBJ1-6
v_gene: TRBV18
abundance: .
CDR3aa: ASSPWDSYNSPLH

j_gene: TRBJ2-5
v_gene: TRBV7-2
abundance: many
CDR3aa: ASSLVTQGETQY

j_gene: TRBJ2-2
v_gene: TRBV6-1
abundance: .
CDR3aa: ASSPTSGGAVGELF